A selection of T cell receptor beta chains follows, all from one sample in a study of regulatory dendritic cells for organ transplantation. Sequencing used immunoSEQ multiplex PCR; TCRdb keeps in-frame clones, though not all of them. The top ten clones hold about 0.1% of a sample with 25,000 to 30,000 clones, roughly 80% of them seen once. Sequencing was done on a sample of naive CD4+ T cells from blood. The receptor source for this set is a human donor in good health. The CDR3 runs from the conserved cysteine through the conserved F or W. D genes are given only for firm matches. Size tells how often a clone was seen (once, few, many) or the class of an expanded clone, and some rows leave it out.

TRBV4-1	TRBD1	TRBJ2-5	NA	CASSHSGTEQETQYF	TGCGCCAGCAGCCACTCCGGGACAGAACAAGAGACCCAGTACTTC
TRBV6-4	TRBD1	TRBJ1-1	NA	CASSRDEGAGAFF	TGTGCCAGCAGTCGTGACGAGGGGGCAGGAGCTTTCTTT
TRBV19	NA	TRBJ1-6	few	CASSIVGREMDSPLHF	TGTGCCAGTAGTATAGTGGGCAGGGAAATGGATTCACCCCTCCACTTT
TRBV5-4	NA	TRBJ1-3	NA	CASSSYTSGNTIYF	TGTGCCAGCAGCTCTTACACCTCTGGAAACACCATATATTTT
TRBV19	TRBD1	TRBJ1-5	NA	CASRQTDRGDNQPQHF	TGTGCCAGTAGGCAAACCGACAGGGGTGACAATCAGCCCCAGCATTTT
TRBV7-8	TRBD2	TRBJ2-3	NA	CASSSYSGPDTQYF	TGTGCCAGCAGCTCCTATAGCGGGCCCGATACGCAGTATTTT
TRBV19	TRBD2	TRBJ2-5	NA	CASSIGSAGGGAPETQYF	TGTGCCAGTAGTATTGGTTCCGCGGGCGGGGGGGCACCAGAGACCCAGTACTTC
TRBV9	NA	TRBJ2-7	NA	CASSVGVATANYEQYF	TGTGCCAGCAGCGTAGGGGTCGCGACAGCTAACTACGAGCAGTACTTC
TRBV27	TRBD1	TRBJ2-7	NA	CASSFWTGGDEQYF	TGTGCCAGCAGTTTCTGGACAGGGGGTGACGAGCAGTACTTC
TRBV30	NA	TRBJ1-1	NA	CAWSVGNGKGRNTEAFF	TGTGCCTGGAGTGTAGGGAACGGTAAGGGGCGAAACACTGAAGCTTTCTTT
TRBV11-1	NA	TRBJ2-5	NA	CASSHQGEVRETQYF	TGTGCCAGCAGCCACCAAGGGGAAGTAAGGGAGACCCAGTACTTC
TRBV5-3	NA	TRBJ2-5	NA	CARSPPSRETQYF	TGTGCCAGAAGCCCCCCGAGTCGGGAGACCCAGTACTTC
TRBV11-2	NA	TRBJ2-6	NA	CASSFGGAGANVLTF	TGTGCCAGCAGCTTTGGGGGCGCTGGGGCCAACGTCCTGACTTTC
TRBV5-1	NA	TRBJ2-5	NA	CASSLRTTSKTQYF	TGCGCCAGCAGCCTAAGGACAACTTCAAAGACCCAGTACTTC
TRBV6-1	TRBD1	TRBJ2-1	NA	CASSAQGAFYNEQFF	TGTGCCAGCAGCGCGCAGGGGGCGTTCTACAATGAGCAGTTCTTC
TRBV5-1	NA	TRBJ1-4	NA	CASSLNAPGAGEKLFF	TGCGCCAGCAGCTTGAACGCCCCAGGGGCTGGTGAAAAACTGTTTTTT
TRBV12-5	TRBD2	TRBJ2-1	once	CASGPRNGGAGEQFF	TGTGCTAGTGGCCCCAGGAACGGGGGGGCCGGTGAGCAGTTCTTC
TRBV14	NA	TRBJ2-3	NA	CASSQNGQYVTDTQYF	TGTGCCAGCAGCCAAAACGGACAGTATGTCACAGATACGCAGTATTTT
TRBV4-1	NA	TRBJ1-4	once	CASSQESGTNEKLFF	TGCGCCAGCAGCCAAGAATCCGGAACTAATGAAAAACTGTTTTTT
TRBV19	NA	TRBJ1-5	NA	CASKQGAGGNQPQHF	TGTGCCAGTAAGCAGGGCGCAGGGGGCAATCAGCCCCAGCATTTT
TRBV19	NA	TRBJ1-5	NA	CASVSAGSQPQHF	TGTGCCAGTGTTTCGGCGGGCAGTCAGCCCCAGCATTTT
TRBV9	NA	TRBJ2-1	few	CASSVGGSNNEQFF	TGTGCCAGCAGCGTAGGAGGGTCCAACAATGAGCAGTTCTTC
TRBV5-1	NA	TRBJ1-4	once	CASSRRVQGNNEKLFF	TGCGCCAGCAGCAGAAGGGTACAGGGAAATAATGAAAAACTGTTTTTT
TRBV11-2	TRBD1	TRBJ2-3	NA	CASSRTGNTDTQYF	TGTGCCAGCAGCAGGACAGGCAACACAGATACGCAGTATTTT
TRBV2	TRBD2	TRBJ2-7	NA	CASSGLAGGVYEQYF	TGTGCCAGCAGTGGACTAGCGGGGGGTGTTTACGAGCAGTACTTC
TRBV7-8	TRBD1	TRBJ1-3	NA	CASRTTGAGNTIYF	TGTGCCAGCAGGACCACAGGGGCTGGAAACACCATATATTTT